Below, one T cell receptor beta chain is given with its context. These data originate in a study of blood T cell repertoires in COVID-19. Looking at the study overall: There were acute and convalescent COVID-19 samples, and they came from the United States, Italy and Spain.

Sequencing used immunoSEQ multiplex PCR; TCRdb keeps in-frame clones, though not all of them. The sample lists fewer than 300,000 clones; 85% to 90% were seen once. Germline V lookup: CDR1 SGHRS, CDR2 YFSETQ. There are 15 residues in the CDR3. After removal of 0 bases from V and 3 bases from J, the junction contained 4 bases not matched to a gene. The TCR was taken from a woman in her 40s who had recovered from COVID-19. The rearrangement uses TRBV5-1 and TRBJ1-1, with TRBD1 identical over 8 bases. The specimen sequenced was peripheral blood. The CDR3 sequence is CASSLEGQAYTEAFF. DNA of the CDR3: TGCGCCAGCAGCTTGGAGGGACAGGCATACACTGAAGCTTTCTTT. The variable domain in full, completed from reference TRBV5-1 and TRBJ1-1, reads KAGVTQTPRYLIKTRGQQVTLSCSPISGHRSVSWYQQTPGQGLQFLFEYFSETQRNKGNFPGRFSGRQFSNSRSEMNVSTLELGDSALYLCASSLEGQAYTEAFFGQGTRLTVV.